This T cell receptor beta chain was captured by sequencing in a study of shared clonotypes between healthy human individuals (dated by TCRdb to 2020 to 2021). As for the study more broadly: The cohort included three men and a couple of women between 18 and 49 years of age. For each donor, CD4 naive and CD4 memory were each given three plates, CD8 naive was given two plates, and CD8 memory was given one plate. To estimate repertoire size and how much clonotype sharing occurs between individuals, the study deeply sequenced the blood TCR repertoires of 5 or 6 healthy adults. Per donor, leukapheresis produced somewhere between about 0.8 and 9 billion PBMCs. To increase sequencing depth and limit assay-specific biases, TCR repertoire library preparation and sequencing were carried out by different laboratories using diverse techniques. Paper-wide results and their limitations: The small number of donors limited the genetic and exposure-history diversity represented. Incomplete sequencing was indicated by rarefaction of sorted-subset datasets, despite the large sequencing depth. Estimated clonotype richness was generally larger for naive than for memory subsets. Pairwise subsampling indicated that sequencing depth was expected to affect the degree of clonotype sharing among donors. Across a handful of donors, approximately 5% of naive CD4, roughly 3.5% of naive CD8, about 2.3% of memory CD4, and approximately 0.42% of memory CD8 clonotypes were shared. Sampling was restricted to blood, and TCR repertoires in tissue are likely to differ from TCR repertoires in blood. Clonotypes shared by all four sorted-subset donors showed higher generation probabilities than non-shared clonotypes.

Using the deep immunoSEQ assay, multiplex PCR amplified TCR CDR3 regions from genomic DNA. Extracted genomic DNA from each cell subset was spread evenly across all wells of several immunoSEQ 96-well plates, with each plate serving as a replicate. Each replicate PCR for sorted subsets received around 0.2 ug genomic DNA, equal to roughly 29,000 T cell genomes. Purified libraries were measured with a Qubit 3.0 fluorometer, size-checked on a Bioanalyzer 2100, and measured again with the KAPA Library Quantification kit. Each immunoSEQ 96-well plate was sequenced on its own single-read 150-cycle Illumina NextSeq 550 flow cell. The authors processed their data as follows. Because the immunoSEQ output held only junctional sequences and lacked quality scores, the filtering could not match the filtering applied to full-length reads. To assign V/J genes and CDR3, sequences were annotated using PyIR, a Python wrapper for IgBLAST v1.9, with IMGT germline references. Reads with weak V/J assignments (E-value above 1e-6), missing CDR3, stop codons, out-of-frame junctions, or ambiguous translated residues were removed. A V3J clonotype was defined by an identical inferred V gene, J gene, and CDR3 amino acid sequence. Percentage overlap between repertoires was calculated by dividing the number of shared unique clonotypes by the size of the smaller repertoire. Repertoire richness was assessed with RTK rarefaction, the Chao1 estimator, and Recon v2.1 estimates of unobserved clonotypes. Generation probabilities for all TCRbeta clonotypes obtained by the gDNA method from several donors were computed using OLGA. This immuneACCESS table, as held by TCRdb, lists in-frame sequences with V and J called but not all clones. Of the missing ones, under half trace to an unresolved V gene in checked studies; the others have no known cause. The V and J calls and the clone size are those of that table, but D and trimming were determined from the DNA. The sample yields some 1.5 million clones; around 98% were counted once. The top ten clonotypes cover roughly 0.45% of the sample.

Healthy HIV-negative adults with no recently reported acute infections or vaccinations were included as donors. Only Caucasian adults living in Nashville, Tennessee, USA were represented among the donors. CD4+ T cells were enriched through magnetic negative selection, after which naive cells were positively selected on CD45RA and the remaining negative fraction served as the memory subset. Blood was collected by leukapheresis, and PBMCs were isolated by Ficoll-Histopaque density gradient centrifugation and then cryopreserved in liquid nitrogen vapor phase. Purity and quantity of every magnetically sorted T cell population were checked by analytical flow cytometry. Each sorted fraction had its genomic DNA isolated and then quantified by UV absorbance on a Nanodrop 2000c. The germline V gene (reference sequence) supplies CDR1 GTSNPN and CDR2 SVGIG. There are 13 amino acids in the CDR3, from cysteine to phenylalanine inclusive. This entry keeps only the CDR3 DNA: 39 bases, framed from base 1.

As to this clone: There is no known antigen for this receptor. A junction boundary mismatches the germline segment, possibly from a read error.

The material sequenced was naive CD4+ T cells sorted from blood. Per the publication, the cell subset or site label means: CD45RA+ positively selected. The chain links TRBV30 with TRBJ2-5, with the D gene not clear enough to name. The sequence was obtained from a man aged 25 to 40 in good health. DNA sequence: TGTGCCTGGAGTGGTCTGAGCGAGGAGATCCAGTACTTC. This sequence encodes CAWSGLSEEIQYF.